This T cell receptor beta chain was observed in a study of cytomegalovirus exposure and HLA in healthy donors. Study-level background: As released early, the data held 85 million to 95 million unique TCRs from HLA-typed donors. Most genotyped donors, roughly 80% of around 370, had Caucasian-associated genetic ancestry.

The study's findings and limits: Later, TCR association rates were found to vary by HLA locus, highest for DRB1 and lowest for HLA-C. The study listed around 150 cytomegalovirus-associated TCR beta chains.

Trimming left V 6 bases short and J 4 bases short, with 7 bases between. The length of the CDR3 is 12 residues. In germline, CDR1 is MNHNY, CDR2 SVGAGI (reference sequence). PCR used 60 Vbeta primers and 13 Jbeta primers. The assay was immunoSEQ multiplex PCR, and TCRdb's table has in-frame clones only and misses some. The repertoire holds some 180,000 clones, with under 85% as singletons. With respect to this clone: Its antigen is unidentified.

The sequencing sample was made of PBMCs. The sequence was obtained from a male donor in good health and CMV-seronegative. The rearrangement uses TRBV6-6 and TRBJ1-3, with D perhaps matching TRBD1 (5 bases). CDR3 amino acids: CASSPGGNTIYF. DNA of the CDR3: TGTGCCAGCAGCCCAGGGGGAAACACCATATATTTT.